Listed below are T cell receptor beta chains from one sample, sequenced in a study of spatial heterogeneity in lung cancer. TCRdb processed the 5' RACE reads anew with MiXCR; each CDR3 protein has one entry. The data contain around 7,700 distinct CDR3 sequences, 15% to 17% of them seen just once; the ten biggest clones take up more than 12%. The input for sequencing was normal lung tissue next to the tumor, taken at surgery. The receptor set was obtained from a male donor with early-stage non-small cell lung cancer. Each CDR3 is given with its conserved first and last residue. D genes are given only for firm matches. Clone size is shown for a subset of rows, as once, few, many or a class of expanded clone.

CASSQQANQPQHF TGTGCCAGCAGCCAGCAGGCCAATCAGCCCCAGCATTTT . TRBV3-1 . TRBJ1-5
CASTSPGLSSYEQYF TGTGCCAGCACCTCCCCGGGGCTAAGCTCCTACGAGCAGTACTTC few TRBV28 . TRBJ2-7
CSVGSSVPYEQYF TGCAGCGTTGGGAGTAGCGTGCCCTACGAGCAGTACTTC medium-sized TRBV29-1 . TRBJ2-7
CASSLMSRNTGELFF TGTGCCAGCAGTTTAATGTCCAGGAACACCGGGGAGCTGTTTTTT few TRBV12-3/TRBV12-4 . TRBJ2-2
CSVEEFSGANVLTF TGCAGCGTTGAAGAATTCTCTGGGGCCAACGTCCTGACTTTC . TRBV29-1 . TRBJ2-6
CASSPRSLTYNEQFF TGTGCCAGCTCACCAAGAAGCCTAACCTACAATGAGCAGTTCTTC many TRBV18 . TRBJ2-1
CASSPLGQMLYEQYF TGTGCCAGCAGTCCCCTGGGACAGATGCTCTACGAGCAGTACTTC . TRBV6-6 TRBD1 TRBJ2-7
CASSFLSGQPYEQYF TGTGCCAGCAGCTTTTTGTCGGGACAGCCATACGAGCAGTACTTC few TRBV11-2 TRBD1 TRBJ2-7
CASSYGTRMGGSYNSPLHF TGTGCCAGCAGTTACGGGACACGGATGGGAGGGTCCTATAATTCACCCCTCCACTTT few TRBV6-5 . TRBJ1-6
CASSYRDRDGYTF TGTGCCAGCAGCTACCGGGACAGGGATGGCTACACCTTC few TRBV7-2 TRBD1 TRBJ1-2
CASSEAGTGTETQYF TGTGCCAGCAGTGAAGCGGGGACAGGGACAGAGACCCAGTACTTC many TRBV2 TRBD1 TRBJ2-5